The 26 T cell receptor beta chains listed next were all sequenced from one sample in a study of CD8+ T cells in alopecia areata. The treatment was: oral pan-JAK inhibitor, 5-10 mg twice daily. Investigators isolated RNA and reverse transcribed it into cDNA to act as the sequencing template. TCRdb keeps only in-frame clones here, not all; method: immunoSEQ multiplex PCR. The profile shows approximately 150,000 clones, less than 70% of them singletons. The starting material was CD4+ T cells sorted from blood, obtained at week 24, from a patient treated with tofacitinib. The receptors here all came from a human donor with alopecia areata.

The chain couples TRBV30 to TRBJ2-5; D call uncertain. The V and J ends lost 3 bases and 1 base respectively, with 18 bases between them. The CDR3 totals 16 residues. The V gene's germline CDR1 is GTSNPN and CDR2 SVGIG (reference sequence). The CDR3 loop is CAWRPASRSSQETQYF. The CDR3 coding sequence is TGTGCCTGGAGGCCAGCGTCTCGGTCCTCCCAAGAGACCCAGTACTTC.

In DNA form, the CDR3 reads TGCGCCAGCAGCTTGGAGGGACAGGGGTTCGATACGCAGTATTTT. Encoded protein: CASSLEGQGFDTQYF. The V gene is TRBV5-1, the J gene TRBJ2-3, with 10 bases that match TRBD1. Germline V gene sequence: CDR1 SGHRS, CDR2 YFSETQ. This CDR3 region has 15 residues. V lost 0 bases to trimming and J lost 6 bases; unmatched junction nucleotides: 4.

This chain uses TRBV2 with TRBJ1-6; no clear D gene. Trimming cost V 5 bases and J 6 bases, with 8 bases left between them. This CDR3 is built from 13 residues. Germline V CDR1 and CDR2: SNHLY, FYNNEI. Written as DNA, the CDR3 is TGTGCCAGCAGTTTACAACTTAATTCACCCCTCCACTTT. Translated, it gives CASSLQLNSPLHF. The full variable domain, in which reference TRBV2 and TRBJ1-6 provide the parts outside the CDR3, is EPEVTQTPSHQVTQMGQEVILRCVPISNHLYFYWYRQILGQKVEFLVSFYNNEISEKSEIFDDQFSVERPDGSNFTLKIRSTKLEDSAMYFCASSLQLNSPLHFGNGTRLTVT.

Only a few counts were recorded for this clone. The chain combines TRBV29-1 with TRBJ2-4; TRBD1 is a possible D gene (6 bases). V was clipped by 7 bases and J by 0 bases, with 13 bases between them. The CDR3 totals 14 residues. In germline, CDR1 is SQVTM, CDR2 ANQGSEA. The CDR3 here is CSARTALAKNIQYF. As DNA, the CDR3 is TGCAGCGCCCGGACAGCCCTAGCCAAAAACATTCAGTACTTC.

This clone has just a few counts. V usage is TRBV5-6 and J usage is TRBJ1-5, with TRBD1 matching 8 bases. Unmatched junction bases numbered 3, after V lost 3 bases and J lost 7 bases. This CDR3 contains 13 residues. In germline, CDR1 is SGHDT, CDR2 YYEEEE. DNA for the CDR3: TGTGCCAGCAGCTACTACAGGGGGCAGCCCCAGCATTTT. Translating it yields CASSYYRGQPQHF.

This sequence joins TRBV10-3 and TRBJ2-7; D is undetermined. The CDR3 has 18 amino acids. The V gene's germline CDR1 is ENHRY and CDR2 SYGVKD. V was shortened by 0 bases and J by 3 bases, with 21 bases between the two germline ends. Here the CDR3 DNA reads TGTGCCATCAGTGAGTCAGCGTCCTTTGGGTCGCCATACTACGAGCAGTACTTC. As protein: CAISESASFGSPYYEQYF.

This clone was seen a few times. The chain couples TRBV7-3 to TRBJ2-5; D might be TRBD2 (6 bases). The CDR3 has 13 residues. Germline assignment: CDR1 SGHTA and CDR2 FQGTGA. Trimming pared 5 bases from V and 9 bases from J, leaving 16 bases between. CDR3 nucleotide sequence: TGTGCCAGCAGCCCAATCGACGGGGGAGCCCAGTACTTC. Translating it yields CASSPIDGGAQYF.

The chain joins TRBV5-1 to TRBJ2-5, with D possibly being TRBD1 (6 bases). Germline V gene sequence: CDR1 SGHRS, CDR2 YFSETQ. Trimming cost V 1 base and J 5 bases, with 9 bases left between them. CDR3 length: 13 residues. The CDR3: CASSLTGWETQYF. The DNA of the CDR3 is TGCGCCAGCAGCTTGACAGGGTGGGAGACCCAGTACTTC. The complete variable domain, with remaining parts taken from reference TRBV5-1 and TRBJ2-5, reads KAGVTQTPRYLIKTRGQQVTLSCSPISGHRSVSWYQQTPGQGLQFLFEYFSETQRNKGNFPGRFSGRQFSNSRSEMNVSTLELGDSALYLCASSLTGWETQYFGPGTRLLVL.

This chain links TRBV2 with TRBJ2-1; 10 positions agree with TRBD1. With V trimmed by 4 bases and J by 4 bases, 4 bases remained unmatched. Germline loops: CDR1 SNHLY, CDR2 FYNNEI. This CDR3 comprises 15 residues. CDR3 DNA: TGTGCCAGCAGTGGGGACAGGGGAATTTACAATGAGCAGTTCTTC. Translation gives CASSGDRGIYNEQFF. The full variable domain, with the rest looked up from reference TRBV2 and TRBJ2-1, is EPEVTQTPSHQVTQMGQEVILRCVPISNHLYFYWYRQILGQKVEFLVSFYNNEISEKSEIFDDQFSVERPDGSNFTLKIRSTKLEDSAMYFCASSGDRGIYNEQFFGPGTRLTVL.

This clone has more than one count but fewer than ten. The rearrangement joins TRBV29-1 to TRBJ2-2; 9 nucleotides match TRBD1. The CDR3 is 12 residues long. With 7 bases clipped from V and 7 bases from J, the junction kept 4 bases outside the gene matches. Germline V gene data show CDR1 as SQVTM and CDR2 as ANQGSEA. The CDR3 DNA reads TGCAGCGCCGGGACAGGGATCGGGGAGCTGTTTTTT. Its translation: CSAGTGIGELFF.

This clone was recorded a few times. The rearrangement joins TRBV2 to TRBJ1-2, with D uncertain. V gave up 7 bases and J gave up 4 bases, with 22 bases separating them. Germline V gene data show CDR1 as SNHLY and CDR2 as FYNNEI. This CDR3 comprises 16 residues. The CDR3 region has the DNA TGTGCCAGCAATCCGAGAGCCACTTCCTCCCTCTATGGCTACACCTTC. Protein product: CASNPRATSSLYGYTF.

This clone was seen more than once but under ten times. The chain employs TRBV9 and TRBJ1-6; TRBD1 agrees at 7 bases. CDR3 length: 15 residues. Germline CDR1 SGDLS, CDR2 YYNGEE. V trimming: 3 bases; J trimming: 7 bases; junction bases outside the gene matches: 7. The CDR3 loop is CASSEQQGRNSPLHF. In DNA form, the CDR3 reads TGTGCCAGCAGCGAACAACAGGGGAGAAATTCACCCCTCCACTTT.

Comments on this clone: Other DNA sequences in this sample translate to the same CDR3. J is TRBJ1-5 and V is TRBV30; maybe TRBD1 (5 bases). The CDR3 contains 13 residues. Trimming removed 0 bases at V and 4 bases at J, with 7 bases between. Germline CDR1 and CDR2: GTSNPN and SVGIG (reference sequence). This CDR3 is CAWSVRGNQPQHF. CDR3 bases: TGTGCCTGGAGTGTCCGGGGGAATCAGCCCCAGCATTTT.

V gene TRBV30 combines with J gene TRBJ2-7, with D perhaps TRBD1 (5 bases). The CDR3 runs to 13 residues. Germline V gene data show CDR1 as GTSNPN and CDR2 as SVGIG (reference sequence). Trimming shortened V by 6 bases and J by 2 bases, and 14 bases separated the two germline ends. The DNA of the CDR3 is TGTGCCTGTGGCACGACAGTTACCTACGAGCAGTACTTC. Amino acid sequence: CACGTTVTYEQYF.

The CDR3 here is CASSPSGDTGELFF. DNA of the CDR3: TGCGCCAGCAGCCCTAGCGGGGACACCGGGGAGCTGTTTTTT. V gene TRBV5-1 combines with J gene TRBJ2-2; TRBD2 matches at 9 bases. Germline CDR1 SGHRS, CDR2 YFSETQ. The CDR3 contains 14 residues. Losses at the gene ends were 4 bases for V and 3 bases for J; bases not matched to a gene: 1.

The V and J genes are TRBV7-9 and TRBJ1-1; D gene unclear. V lost 1 base, J lost 4 bases, and 10 bases lay in between. The length of the CDR3 is 14 residues. Germline V gene lookup returns CDR1 SEHNR and CDR2 FQNEAQ (reference sequence). CDR3 in amino acids: CASSLEGSGTEAFF. The CDR3 region has the DNA TGTGCCAGCAGCTTAGAGGGCAGTGGCACTGAAGCTTTCTTT.

This clone was seen a handful of times. Other DNA sequences of this sample code for an identical CDR3. The chain employs TRBV30 and TRBJ1-2; D is possibly TRBD1 (6 bases). CDR1 and CDR2 (germline): GTSNPN, SVGIG (reference sequence). Trimming stripped 0 bases from V and 8 bases from J, with 13 bases between. The CDR3 contains 13 residues. The CDR3 nucleotides read TGTGCCTGGAGTGTAACAGGGAGAGACGGCTACACCTTC. It is translated as CAWSVTGRDGYTF. Based on the CDR3 plus reference TRBV30 and TRBJ1-2, the full variable domain is SQTIHQWPATLVQPVGSPLSLECTVEGTSNPNLYWYRQAAGRGLQLLFYSVGIGQISSEVPQNLSASRPQDRQFILSSKKLLLSDSGFYLCAWSVTGRDGYTFGSGTRLTVV.

At least ten counts were recorded for this clone. The CDR3 protein is CASSQNRGFGELFF. The CDR3 bases are TGTGCCAGCAGCCAGAACAGGGGGTTCGGGGAGCTGTTTTTT. V and J are TRBV14 and TRBJ2-2; the match to TRBD1 covers 8 bases. The CDR3 is 14 amino acids. Germline V gene sequence: CDR1 SGHDN, CDR2 FVKESK. The J segment lost 7 bases and the V segment lost 3 bases, leaving 4 bases of the junction unmatched.

The chain couples TRBV13 to TRBJ2-5; 9 positions agree with TRBD1. This CDR3 is 14 amino acids long. Germline CDR1 PRHDT, CDR2 FYEKMQ (reference sequence). Trimming at V came to 5 bases and at J to 4 bases, leaving 5 bases not matched to a gene. Here the CDR3 reads CASSLQGAGETQYF. CDR3 nucleotides: TGTGCCAGCAGCCTACAGGGGGCTGGAGAGACCCAGTACTTC.

Details on this clone: Relative to the germline gene, one junction end is altered; a read error may explain this. Written as DNA, the CDR3 is TGTGCTAGCAGCTTAGCGAAGTCCAATGAGCAGTTCTTC. Translating it yields CASSLAKSNEQFF. The V and J genes are TRBV7-7 and TRBJ2-1; D might be TRBD2 (5 bases). The CDR3 totals 13 residues. Germline V CDR1 and CDR2: SSHAT, FNYEAQ (reference sequence). Filled out from reference TRBV7-7 and TRBJ2-1, the complete variable domain reads GAGVSQSPRYKVTKRGQDVTLRCDPISSHATLYWYQQALGQGPEFLTYFNYEAQPDKSGLPSDRFSAERPEGSISTLTIQRTEQRDSAMYRCASSLAKSNEQFFGPGTRLTVL.

The rearrangement links TRBV11-3 to TRBJ2-3; weak D call: TRBD2 (6 bases). There are 17 residues in the CDR3. V shed 6 bases and J shed 2 bases, with 21 bases lying between them. Germline CDR1 and CDR2: SGHNT and YENEEA. CDR3 coding DNA: TGTGCCAGCAGACGAGGGCTAGGGGAGGTCCTCACAGATACGCAGTATTTT. Translation: CASRRGLGEVLTDTQYF.

The chain joins TRBV2 to TRBJ1-2; TRBD1 agrees at 7 bases. V gave up 5 bases and J gave up 8 bases; unmatched junction bases: 8. CDR3 length equals 13 residues. CDR1 is SNHLY and CDR2 is FYNNEI in the germline V gene. CDR3 sequence: CASSSTGSGGYTF. DNA for the CDR3: TGTGCCAGCAGTTCGACAGGGTCAGGCGGCTACACCTTC.

This clone was seen a single time. The rearrangement links TRBV7-8 to TRBJ2-5; perhaps TRBD1 as D (5 bases). The CDR3 extends over 14 amino acids. In germline, CDR1 is SGHVS, CDR2 FQNEAQ. Trimming left V 1 base short and J 2 bases short, with 8 bases between. CDR3 nucleotide sequence: TGTGCCAGCAGCTTAGGGACAACTCAAGAGACCCAGTACTTC. Amino acid sequence: CASSLGTTQETQYF.

This chain uses TRBV14 with TRBJ1-2; 9 bases are shared with TRBD1. After removal of 4 bases from V and 6 bases from J, the junction contained 3 bases not matched to a gene. This CDR3 is 13 amino acids long. Germline V gene sequence: CDR1 SGHDN, CDR2 FVKESK. The CDR3 bases are TGTGCCAGCAGCCCGGACAGGGGTAATGGCTACACCTTC. Protein: CASSPDRGNGYTF.

The chain links TRBV6-5 to TRBJ1-1; TRBD1 might be the D (5 bases). This CDR3 is built from 14 residues. Germline assignment: CDR1 MNHEY and CDR2 SVGAGI. V dropped 7 bases and J dropped 1 base, with 13 bases sitting between them. CDR3 in amino acids: CASKPGRRNTEAFF. CDR3 bases: TGTGCCAGCAAACCGGGACGCAGGAACACTGAAGCTTTCTTT.

This clone was detected a few times. This rearrangement joins TRBV7-2 to TRBJ2-3; TRBD2 aligns across 7 bases. CDR1 SGHTA and CDR2 FQGNSA come from the germline V gene. V gave up 6 bases and J gave up 1 base; unmatched junction bases: 1. This CDR3 region has 13 residues. CDR3: CASRRGGTDTQYF. The DNA of the CDR3 is TGTGCCAGCAGACGGGGGGGCACAGATACGCAGTATTTT.